A selection of T cell receptor beta chains follows, all from one sample in a study of blood T cell repertoires in COVID-19. Some clones are missing from TCRdb's copy, which holds only in-frame ones; the method was immunoSEQ multiplex PCR. In the table there are about 320,000 clones, about nine tenths of which are singletons. The sample consisted of PBMCs or T cells enriched from blood (not recorded which). The receptors come from a woman between 18 and 30 years old who had recovered from COVID-19. Each CDR3 is given with its conserved first and last residue. The D gene is left open where the match is weak. Rows give clone size only sometimes, using once, few, many, or a class for an expanded clone.

TRBV19	.	TRBJ2-6	.	CASLPQGYGANVLTF	TGTGCCAGCCTACCACAGGGATATGGGGCCAACGTCCTGACTTTC
TRBV28	TRBD1	TRBJ2-2	.	CASSYGQVYSIGTGELFF	TGTGCCAGCAGTTACGGACAGGTCTATTCAATTGGGACCGGGGAGCTGTTTTTT
TRBV2	.	TRBJ1-4	.	CASSEVGGGEKLFF	TGTGCCAGCAGTGAAGTGGGAGGGGGGGAAAAACTGTTTTTT
TRBV19	.	TRBJ1-4	.	CASSGSSATNEKLFF	TGTGCCAGTAGTGGCTCCAGTGCAACTAATGAAAAACTGTTTTTT
TRBV6-5	TRBD1	TRBJ1-1	.	CASSYSRTGRNTEAFF	TGTGCCAGCAGTTACTCCAGGACAGGGAGGAACACTGAAGCTTTCTTT
TRBV3-1/TRBV3-2	TRBD1	TRBJ1-4	.	CASSHVTGTNEKLFF	TGTGCCAGCAGCCACGTGACAGGGACTAATGAAAAACTGTTTTTT
TRBV7-6	TRBD1	TRBJ1-1	.	CASTRQGEGNTEAFF	TGTGCCAGCACGCGACAGGGGGAGGGGAACACTGAAGCTTTCTTT
TRBV15	.	TRBJ1-6	.	CAIGQSSSYNSPLHF	TGTGCCATCGGACAGTCGAGCTCCTATAATTCACCCCTCCACTTT
TRBV24-1	.	TRBJ2-3	once	CATSDPGGPLTDTQYF	TGTGCCACCAGTGATCCTGGCGGGCCCCTCACAGATACGCAGTATTTT
TRBV28	.	TRBJ1-5	few	CASSFTGKGPQHF	TGTGCCAGCAGTTTTACGGGAAAGGGGCCCCAGCATTTT
TRBV6-5	TRBD1	TRBJ2-7	.	CASRGTGSSYEQYF	TGTGCCAGCAGGGGGACAGGGAGCTCCTACGAGCAGTACTTC
TRBV11-1	TRBD1	TRBJ2-2	.	CASRGDRGTGELFF	TGTGCCAGCAGGGGGGACAGGGGCACCGGGGAGCTGTTTTTT
TRBV9	.	TRBJ1-4	.	CASSPRGATNEKLFF	TGTGCCAGCAGCCCCCGAGGAGCAACTAATGAAAAACTGTTTTTT
TRBV2	.	TRBJ1-2	.	CASSESRGGGYGYTF	TGTGCCAGCAGTGAAAGTAGGGGGGGCGGCTATGGCTACACCTTC
TRBV5-1	.	TRBJ1-1	.	CASSFQGFDTEAFF	TGCGCCAGCAGCTTTCAGGGATTTGACACTGAAGCTTTCTTT
TRBV5-1	.	TRBJ2-1	.	CASSAQAPNEQFF	TGCGCCAGCAGCGCCCAGGCCCCCAATGAGCAGTTCTTC
TRBV3-1/TRBV3-2	.	TRBJ1-6	.	CASSRGIYSYNSPLHF	TGTGCCAGCAGCCGAGGAATCTACTCCTATAATTCACCCCTCCACTTT
TRBV15	TRBD1	TRBJ1-6	few	CATSSRQGNSPLHF	TGTGCCACCAGCAGCCGACAGGGAAATTCACCCCTCCACTTT
TRBV12-3/TRBV12-4	.	TRBJ1-2	.	CASRPRSNYGYTF	TGTGCCAGCAGACCTAGGAGTAACTATGGCTACACCTTC
TRBV28	.	TRBJ1-6	.	CASGGENNSPLHF	TGTGCCAGCGGAGGGGAAAATAATTCACCCCTCCACTTT
TRBV5-5	TRBD2	TRBJ2-2	.	CASSFQTSGGNTGELFF	TGTGCCAGCAGCTTTCAGACTAGCGGGGGAAACACCGGGGAGCTGTTTTTT
TRBV10-3	TRBD1	TRBJ1-3	.	CAITGQEGNTIYF	TGTGCCATCACTGGACAGGAAGGAAACACCATATATTTT
TRBV9	.	TRBJ1-5	.	CASSVTGDSNQPQHF	TGTGCCAGCAGCGTCACGGGGGATAGCAATCAGCCCCAGCATTTT
TRBV28	TRBD1	TRBJ2-3	.	CASSSIPAGTGTDTQYF	TGTGCCAGCAGCTCAATCCCCGCCGGGACAGGAACAGATACGCAGTATTTT
TRBV29-1	.	TRBJ1-2	.	CSVELLGKYGYTF	TGCAGCGTTGAACTCCTCGGGAAGTATGGCTACACCTTC
TRBV6-5	TRBD1	TRBJ1-1	.	CASSSDRLDTEAFF	TGTGCCAGCAGTTCGGACAGGCTCGACACTGAAGCTTTCTTT
TRBV28	.	TRBJ1-1	.	CASTPGWDRAFF	TGTGCCAGCACCCCAGGGTGGGATCGGGCTTTCTTT
TRBV6-4	.	TRBJ1-5	.	CATLNRVFQPQHF	TGTGCCACCTTAAACAGGGTATTTCAGCCCCAGCATTTT
TRBV28	TRBD2	TRBJ2-1	.	CASSFGTSGRSWVNEQFF	TGTGCCAGCAGTTTCGGGACTAGCGGGAGGTCTTGGGTCAATGAGCAGTTCTTC